This T cell receptor beta chain stems from a study of CD8 T cells in ankylosing spondylitis. V was pared by 0 bases and J by 2 bases, with 7 bases between. Germline CDR1 SGHRS, CDR2 YFSETQ. The CDR3 is made up of 14 amino acids. MiXCR was run by TCRdb on the 5' RACE reads, yielding one entry per CDR3 protein. The table lists 200,000 to 250,000 distinct CDR3 sequences, under 30% of them singletons, with more than 6.5% in the top ten. This clonotype was observed at least ten times. This TCR was sampled from a male donor with ankylosing spondylitis or in good health (not recorded which). Sequencing input: blood, either unsorted or a sorted T cell fraction (not recorded which). The chain has TRBV5-1 and TRBJ2-3; unclear D gene. As DNA, the CDR3 is TGCGCCAGCAGCTTGGGAGGTACCACAGATACGCAGTATTTT. This translates into CASSLGGTTDTQYF. The full variable domain, its missing parts supplied by reference TRBV5-1 and TRBJ2-3, is KAGVTQTPRYLIKTRGQQVTLSCSPISGHRSVSWYQQTPGQGLQFLFEYFSETQRNKGNFPGRFSGRQFSNSRSEMNVSTLELGDSALYLCASSLGGTTDTQYFGPGTRLTVL.